The 4 T cell receptor beta chains below come from one sample, sequenced in a study of tumor-infiltrating lymphocytes in primary liver carcinoma. Synthesis of TCR beta cDNA was carried out from 500 ng total RNA with a constant-region primer. A slightly modified ARM-PCR protocol with three nested multiplex PCR rounds produced these TCR beta libraries. Each of the first two PCR rounds ran around 10 cycles with TRBV1-TRBV30 forward and C-beta reverse primers. A single record per CDR3 protein comes from TCRdb applying MiXCR to the multiplex PCR reads. The sample contains some 51,000 distinct CDR3 sequences, 70% to 75% of which appear only once. DNA and RNA were both co-extracted from about 19-30 mg of bulk tissue that had not been sorted. Source material: liver tumor tissue from sampling region 3. Subset denoted: tumor region T3, left-lateral pole. The receptor set was obtained from a man between 35 and 55 years old with primary liver carcinoma and hepatitis B virus infection.

On this clonotype: This may come from a read error, since a much larger clone is one base off. The conserved final phenylalanine or tryptophan is absent from the CDR3, which likely points to a read error. The rearrangement links TRBV10-3 to TRBJ2-1; D is uncertain. V lost 3 bases and J 8 bases, leaving 14 bases between the germline ends. The CDR3 covers 14 residues. Germline lookup yields CDR1 ENHRY and CDR2 SYGVKD. CDR3 in amino acids: CAISDAAASDEQFI. The CDR3, as DNA: TGTGCCATCAGTGACGCGGCAGCCTCCGATGAGCAGTTCATC.

In the case of this clonotype: No conserved phenylalanine or tryptophan ends this CDR3, so it is likely a read error. The V call is TRBV6-5, the J call TRBJ2-3, with 10 bases identical to TRBD2. Germline V gene data show CDR1 as MNHEY and CDR2 as SVGAGI. The length of the CDR3 is 19 residues. V trimming: 5 bases; J trimming: 2 bases; junction bases outside the gene matches: 16. The CDR3 reads CASSAPNLAGGSLTDTQYL. The CDR3 DNA is TGTGCCAGCAGTGCACCCAACTTAGCGGGAGGTTCCCTCACAGATACGCAGTATTTA.

About this clonotype: The junction and the germline gene differ at one end; a read error may be behind it. V and J are TRBV12-3 or TRBV12-4 and TRBJ2-1, with D perhaps TRBD2 (5 bases). CDR3 size: 13 residues. CDR3 region: CASSLHTGNERFF. The CDR3 bases are TGTGCCAGCAGCCTCCATACGGGGAATGAGCGGTTCTTC.

This clonotype was found many times. The chain recombines TRBV10-1 with TRBJ2-7; D unresolved. Germline values: CDR1 WNHNN, CDR2 SYGVQD (reference sequence). Trimming left V 3 bases short and J 1 base short, with 4 bases between. The CDR3 loop spans 12 amino acids. CDR3 loop: CASSDLSYEQYF. In nucleotides, the CDR3 is TGCGCCAGCAGTGATTTATCCTACGAGCAGTACTTC.